This TCR beta chain was recovered during a study of identical twins. TCRdb reprocessed the 5' RACE reads via MiXCR and lists one record per CDR3 protein. Counted here are 400,000 to 550,000 distinct CDR3 sequences, less than 25% occurring once; the ten biggest clones make up about 0.91%. At least ten counts were recorded for this clonotype. Another study also made use of these data, one on T cells expressing NK-cell markers.

This receptor was obtained from a woman aged 18-29 years in good health. The sample taken for sequencing was CD4+ T cells sorted from blood.

The CDR3 sequence is CASSPTSGGRNEQFF. CDR3 DNA: TGTGCCAGCAGCCCGACTAGCGGGGGCCGAAATGAGCAGTTCTTC. The chain recombines TRBV7-2 with TRBJ2-1, with 12 bases aligning to TRBD2. After removal of 5 bases from V and 7 bases from J, the junction contained 6 bases not matched to a gene. This CDR3 has 15 residues. The germline gives CDR1 SGHTA, CDR2 FQGNSA.